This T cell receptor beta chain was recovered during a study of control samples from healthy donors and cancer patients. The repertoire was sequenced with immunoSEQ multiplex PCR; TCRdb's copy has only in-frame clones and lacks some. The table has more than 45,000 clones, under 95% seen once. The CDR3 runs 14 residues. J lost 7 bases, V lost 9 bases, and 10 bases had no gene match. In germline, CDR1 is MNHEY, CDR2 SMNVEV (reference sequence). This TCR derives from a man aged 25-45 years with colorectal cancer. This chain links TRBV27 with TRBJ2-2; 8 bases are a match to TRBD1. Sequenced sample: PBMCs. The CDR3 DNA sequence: TGTGCCAGTTCCCCCAGGGGGCGCAACGGGGAGCTGTTTTTT. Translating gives CASSPRGRNGELFF.